The present entry profiles one TCR beta chain with its context. Treatment defined: preoperative locoregional IRX-2 cytokine immunotherapy. Samples came from a phase Ib trial of preoperative locoregional IRX-2 cytokine immunotherapy. CDR3 size: 15 residues. Per the germline V gene, CDR1 is MNHGY and CDR2 is SAAAGT. The trim removed 2 bases at V and 8 bases at J, leaving 6 bases unmatched. Measured with immunoSEQ multiplex PCR; TCRdb has only the in-frame clones, and not every one. The top ten clones hold less than 2.5% of a sample with around 30,000 clones, 78% of them seen once. This specimen comes from a study of preoperative IRX-2 immunotherapy in early breast cancer.

The sequence derives from a human donor with breast cancer. Sequences were derived from lymph node tissue, sampled before IRX-2 immunotherapy. The V gene is TRBV6-8, the J gene TRBJ1-6; 7 bases match TRBD1. The CDR3 protein is CASSYRTGTYSPLHF. The CDR3 nucleotides read TGTGCCAGCAGTTACCGGACAGGAACATATTCACCCCTCCACTTT.